The 30 T cell receptor beta chains given below trace back to one sample, sequenced in a study of blood T cell repertoires in COVID-19. Assay used: immunoSEQ multiplex PCR; TCRdb lists only in-frame clones, some missing. The sample has approximately 110,000 clones; around 89% are singletons. Sequencing used peripheral blood. These TCRs come from a woman in her forties or fifties with acute or convalescent COVID-19.

The chain combines TRBV6-5 with TRBJ1-5; unclear D gene. Trimming shortened V by 6 bases and J by 5 bases, and 14 bases separated the two germline ends. Germline loops: CDR1 MNHEY, CDR2 SVGAGI. CDR3 length equals 14 residues. CDR3 bases: TGTGCCAGCAGAACAGTTAGATTTGATCAGCCCCAGCATTTT. Amino acid sequence: CASRTVRFDQPQHF.

The chain carries TRBV6-1 and TRBJ1-6, with 7 bases identical to TRBD1. The germline gives CDR1 MNHNS, CDR2 SASEGT. V lost 3 bases to trimming and J lost 11 bases; unmatched junction nucleotides: 1. This CDR3 has 12 amino acids. Here the CDR3 DNA reads TGTGCCAGCAGTGAGGACAGGACACCCCTCCACTTT. This gives the protein CASSEDRTPLHF.

V is TRBV9 and J is TRBJ2-3; 8 bases agree with TRBD2. Germline V CDR1 and CDR2: SGDLS, YYNGEE. This CDR3 has 16 amino acids. Trimming cost V 3 bases and J 4 bases; bases outside gene matches: 10. CDR3 sequence (DNA): TGTGCCAGCAGCGAACTATCCGGGGGGGTCCCAGATACGCAGTATTTT. It codes for CASSELSGGVPDTQYF.

This sequence joins TRBV7-3 and TRBJ2-3; D unclear. Trimming took 5 bases from V and 4 from J, leaving 13 bases between them. CDR1 and CDR2 (germline): SGHTA, FQGTGA. The CDR3 has 14 amino acids. The CDR3 DNA follows: TGTGCCAGCAGCCCCGGTGTGGGCTCAGATACGCAGTATTTT. Translation gives CASSPGVGSDTQYF.

The chain is built from TRBV2 and TRBJ1-1; maybe TRBD1 (5 bases). The germline V gene has CDR1 SNHLY and CDR2 FYNNEI. V lost 8 bases to trimming and J lost 10 bases, with 20 bases between them. The CDR3 consists of 13 residues. This CDR3 is CASVEGRGGGAFF. The CDR3 DNA is TGTGCCAGCGTAGAGGGTAGGGGCGGGGGAGCTTTCTTT. The full variable domain, completed using reference TRBV2 and TRBJ1-1, is EPEVTQTPSHQVTQMGQEVILRCVPISNHLYFYWYRQILGQKVEFLVSFYNNEISEKSEIFDDQFSVERPDGSNFTLKIRSTKLEDSAMYFCASVEGRGGGAFFGQGTRLTVV.

This rearrangement joins TRBV19 to TRBJ1-2; TRBD1 might be the D (6 bases). This CDR3 has 15 residues. V shed 4 bases and J shed 8 bases, with 20 bases lying between them. CDR1 and CDR2 (germline): LNHDA, SQIVND (reference sequence). In DNA form, the CDR3 reads TGTGCCAGTAGTACTGCTCATATGGACAGTACGGGCTACACCTTC. Translating gives CASSTAHMDSTGYTF.

This clone showed up just a few times. V and J are TRBV18 and TRBJ2-5, with D perhaps matching TRBD2 (5 bases). CDR1 and CDR2 from the germline V gene are KGHSH and LQKENI. The CDR3 contains 15 residues. The V gene lost 3 bases and the J gene lost 0 bases, with 11 bases spanning the gap. The CDR3 DNA reads TGTGCCAGCTCACCGACCACGAGGGACCAAGAGACCCAGTACTTC. Protein: CASSPTTRDQETQYF.

V is TRBV7-3 and J is TRBJ2-1; D may be TRBD1 (6 bases). Per the germline V gene, CDR1 is SGHTA and CDR2 is FQGTGA. The CDR3 extends over 15 amino acids. Trimming removed 4 bases at V and 4 bases at J, with 14 bases between. The CDR3 DNA is TGTGCCAGCAGCTCCAGGGGATTCGAATACAATGAGCAGTTCTTC. Its protein is CASSSRGFEYNEQFF. Looking up the rest from reference TRBV7-3 and TRBJ2-1 gives the full variable domain: GAGVSQTPSNKVTEKGKYVELRCDPISGHTALYWYRQSLGQGPEFLIYFQGTGAADDSGLPNDRFFAVRPEGSVSTLKIQRTERGDSAVYLCASSSRGFEYNEQFFGPGTRLTVL.

The chain couples TRBV3-1 (or the pseudogene TRBV3-2) to TRBJ2-7; D is perhaps TRBD2 (5 bases). This CDR3 has 14 residues. V was cut by 6 bases and J by 6 bases, with 18 bases left in between. CDR1 and CDR2 from the germline V gene are LGHDT and YNNKEL (reference sequence). The CDR3 nucleotides are TGTGCCAGCAGGACCGGGCCCGGGGTTGGCGAGCAGTACTTC. Its protein is CASRTGPGVGEQYF.

The chain joins TRBV28 to TRBJ1-1; D unclear. CDR1 and CDR2 (germline): MDHEN, SYDVKM. Trimming pared 3 bases from V and 3 bases from J, leaving 14 bases between. The CDR3 has 15 residues. The CDR3 loop is CASSFYSVMYTEAFF. The DNA of the CDR3 is TGTGCCAGCAGTTTTTACAGTGTTATGTACACTGAAGCTTTCTTT.

CDR3 sequence (DNA): TGTGCCAGCAGCTTTAGACCAGTGGGGGACAGGGTGTCCGAGCAGTACTTC. This encodes CASSFRPVGDRVSEQYF. The chain couples TRBV7-8 to TRBJ2-7, with 9 positions matching TRBD1. The junction had 15 bases not matched to a gene; V was cut back by 3 bases and J by 6 bases. CDR3 size: 17 residues. The germline V gene encodes CDR1 SGHVS and CDR2 FQNEAQ.

The V call is TRBV20-1, the J call TRBJ1-2; D possibly corresponds to TRBD1 (6 bases). CDR1 and CDR2 from the germline V gene are DFQATT and SNEGSKA (reference sequence). Trimming removed 6 bases from V and 8 bases from J, with 13 bases in between. This CDR3 is built from 11 residues. CDR3: CSARQERGYTF. In DNA, the CDR3 is TGCAGTGCCCGACAGGAGAGGGGCTACACCTTC.

The chain carries TRBV19 and TRBJ1-5; 10 bases align to TRBD1. The CDR3 totals 16 residues. The germline V gene encodes CDR1 LNHDA and CDR2 SQIVND (reference sequence). J was trimmed by 7 bases and V by 5 bases; bases with no gene match: 11. The DNA for the CDR3 is TGTGCCAGTAGTGTCCGGGACAGGGGCAAAGGACAGCCCCAGCATTTT. This encodes CASSVRDRGKGQPQHF.

The table lists this clone with a count of one. This chain connects TRBV5-1 to TRBJ2-1; 8 bases match TRBD1. Germline CDR1 SGHRS, CDR2 YFSETQ. There are 14 residues in the CDR3. Trimming removed 0 bases from V and 7 bases from J; junction bases left unmatched: 3. CDR3 amino acids: CASSLGQGQNEQFF. The CDR3 DNA is TGCGCCAGCAGCTTGGGACAGGGGCAGAATGAGCAGTTCTTC.

The chain's CDR3 is CAWSRGGRGTEAFF. The CDR3 region has the DNA TGTGCCTGGAGTCGGGGAGGCCGCGGTACTGAAGCTTTCTTT. The rearrangement joins TRBV30 to TRBJ1-1; D is undetermined. Trimming removed 2 bases from V and 5 bases from J, with 15 bases in between. Germline V gene data show CDR1 as GTSNPN and CDR2 as SVGIG (reference sequence). The CDR3 extends over 14 amino acids.

This rearrangement joins TRBV2 to TRBJ2-2; 7 positions agree with TRBD1. V lost 8 bases and J lost 2; bases outside the gene matches: 5. CDR3 length: 14 amino acids. Germline V gene sequence: CDR1 SNHLY, CDR2 FYNNEI. DNA for the CDR3: TGTGCCAGCCAGGGGACAGTTAACACCGGGGAGCTGTTTTTT. Residues: CASQGTVNTGELFF.

CDR3 sequence: CASTWTGEGYTF. In DNA form, the CDR3 reads TGTGCCAGCACCTGGACAGGGGAAGGCTACACCTTC. The V call is TRBV2, the J call TRBJ1-2; TRBD1 matches 9 bases. V was pared by 7 bases and J by 8 bases, with 5 bases of the junction left unmatched. CDR1 SNHLY and CDR2 FYNNEI come from the germline V gene. This CDR3 is built from 12 residues.

The rearrangement joins TRBV9 to TRBJ1-5; 9 bases are shared with TRBD1. V gave up 8 bases and J gave up 0 bases; unmatched junction bases: 12. Germline V lookup: CDR1 SGDLS, CDR2 YYNGEE. CDR3 length: 17 amino acids. The CDR3 sequence is CARDPGTGKLSNQPQHF. The DNA for the CDR3 is TGTGCCAGGGACCCGGGGACAGGGAAGCTTAGCAATCAGCCCCAGCATTTT.

This sequence joins TRBV19 and TRBJ1-1; D gene unclear. Germline loops: CDR1 LNHDA, CDR2 SQIVND (reference sequence). Trimming took 5 bases from V and 0 from J, leaving 7 bases between them. This CDR3 has 13 amino acids. For the CDR3, the DNA is TGTGCCAGTAGTGTTGCAGTGAACACTGAAGCTTTCTTT. Protein: CASSVAVNTEAFF.

This chain connects TRBV3-1 (or the pseudogene TRBV3-2) to TRBJ2-7; no definite D call. This CDR3 spans 15 amino acids. CDR1 LGHDT and CDR2 YNNKEL come from the germline V gene (reference sequence). The V gene lost 1 base and the J gene lost 0 bases, with 10 bases spanning the gap. This CDR3 is CASSQANRPSYEQYF. The CDR3 DNA reads as TGTGCCAGCAGCCAAGCAAACAGACCCTCCTACGAGCAGTACTTC.

The chain has TRBV12-3 or TRBV12-4 and TRBJ2-7; D is perhaps TRBD2 (5 bases). CDR3 size: 13 residues. The V end was cut by 5 bases, the J end by 7 bases, with 15 bases between. DNA of the CDR3: TGTGCCAGCAGTACCGAGGTCGGGGAAGAGCAGTACTTC. It encodes CASSTEVGEEQYF.

This chain connects TRBV7-9 to TRBJ2-1, with TRBD1 matching 8 bases. Germline-derived CDR1 and CDR2 are SEHNR and FQNEAQ (reference sequence). This CDR3 is 12 amino acids long. V trimming: 4 bases; J trimming: 8 bases; junction bases outside the gene matches: 1. The CDR3 is CASSYRGDEQFF. DNA of the CDR3: TGTGCCAGCAGCTACAGGGGGGATGAGCAGTTCTTC.

The chain couples TRBV24-1 to TRBJ2-1, with D maybe TRBD1 (6 bases). V was cut by 5 bases and J by 2 bases, with 18 bases left in between. The germline CDR1 and CDR2 sequences are KGHDR and SFDVKD. This CDR3 has 17 amino acids. CDR3 region: CATSVLFRDNAYNEQFF. In DNA, the CDR3 is TGTGCCACCAGTGTGTTATTCCGGGACAACGCCTACAATGAGCAGTTCTTC.

This sequence joins TRBV7-9 and TRBJ2-6; D is unresolved. In germline, CDR1 is SEHNR, CDR2 FQNEAQ (reference sequence). The germline V and J ends were trimmed by 7 bases and 0 bases, with 13 bases remaining between them. The CDR3 is made up of 16 amino acids. CDR3 protein: CASTTEAYSGANVLTF. CDR3 in DNA: TGTGCCAGCACAACAGAAGCCTACTCTGGGGCCAACGTCCTGACTTTC.

The rearrangement joins TRBV2 to TRBJ2-1; TRBD1 is a possible D gene (6 bases). The V and J ends lost 5 bases and 5 bases respectively, with 10 bases between them. The CDR3 is 13 residues long. Per germline, CDR1 SNHLY and CDR2 FYNNEI. CDR3 region: CASSLDRNNEQFF. The CDR3 coding sequence is TGTGCCAGCAGTCTGGACAGAAACAATGAGCAGTTCTTC.

The V and J genes are TRBV2 and TRBJ1-1, with TRBD1 as a possible D gene (6 bases). The V end was cut by 4 bases, the J end by 0 bases, with 9 bases between. Germline V CDR1 and CDR2: SNHLY, FYNNEI. CDR3 size: 14 residues. The CDR3 DNA is TGTGCCAGCAGTGTTAGGACAGTGAACACTGAAGCTTTCTTT. Protein product: CASSVRTVNTEAFF.

V usage is TRBV18 and J usage is TRBJ2-5; 10 bases are shared with TRBD2. This CDR3 is built from 14 residues. V gave up 2 bases and J gave up 5 bases; unmatched junction bases: 2. From germline, CDR1 is KGHSH and CDR2 LQKENI. The CDR3 coding sequence is TGTGCCAGCTCACCAACTAGCGGGACGGAGACCCAGTACTTC. Translating it yields CASSPTSGTETQYF.

This rearrangement joins TRBV7-9 to TRBJ1-4; no reliable D call. Trimming shortened V by 5 bases and J by 0 bases, and 10 bases separated the two germline ends. The CDR3 covers 15 residues. The germline V gene encodes CDR1 SEHNR and CDR2 FQNEAQ (reference sequence). The CDR3 region has the DNA TGTGCCAGCAGCCCATCAGTTGCAACTAATGAAAAACTGTTTTTT. Translation gives CASSPSVATNEKLFF.

This chain connects TRBV5-1 to TRBJ2-7; D remains unclear. The length of the CDR3 is 13 residues. With 10 bases removed from V and 1 base from J, the gap between germline ends came to 15 bases. Germline V gene sequence: CDR1 SGHRS, CDR2 YFSETQ. The CDR3 here is CAHEVCRSYEQYF. In nucleotides, the CDR3 is TGCGCCCACGAGGTCTGCCGATCCTACGAGCAGTACTTC.

The genes are TRBV28 and TRBJ1-6; a weak D match, TRBD1 (6 bases). V was cut by 2 bases and J by 7 bases, with 9 bases left in between. CDR1 and CDR2 from the germline V gene are MDHEN and SYDVKM. The CDR3 contains 14 residues. CDR3 amino acids: CASSLGQYNSPLHF. The CDR3 bases are TGTGCCAGCAGTTTAGGACAGTACAATTCACCCCTCCACTTT.